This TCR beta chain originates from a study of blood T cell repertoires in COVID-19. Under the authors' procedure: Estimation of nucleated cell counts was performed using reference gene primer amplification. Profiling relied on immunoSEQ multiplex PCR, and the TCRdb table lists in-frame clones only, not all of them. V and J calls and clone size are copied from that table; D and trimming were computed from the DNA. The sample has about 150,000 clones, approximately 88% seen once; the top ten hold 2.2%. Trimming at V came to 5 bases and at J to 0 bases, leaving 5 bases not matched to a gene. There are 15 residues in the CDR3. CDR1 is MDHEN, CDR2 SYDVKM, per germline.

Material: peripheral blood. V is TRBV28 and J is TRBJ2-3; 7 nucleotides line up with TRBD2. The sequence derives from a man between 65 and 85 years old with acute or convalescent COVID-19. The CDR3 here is CASSPSGASTDTQYF. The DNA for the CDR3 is TGTGCCAGCAGTCCTAGCGGAGCGAGCACAGATACGCAGTATTTT.